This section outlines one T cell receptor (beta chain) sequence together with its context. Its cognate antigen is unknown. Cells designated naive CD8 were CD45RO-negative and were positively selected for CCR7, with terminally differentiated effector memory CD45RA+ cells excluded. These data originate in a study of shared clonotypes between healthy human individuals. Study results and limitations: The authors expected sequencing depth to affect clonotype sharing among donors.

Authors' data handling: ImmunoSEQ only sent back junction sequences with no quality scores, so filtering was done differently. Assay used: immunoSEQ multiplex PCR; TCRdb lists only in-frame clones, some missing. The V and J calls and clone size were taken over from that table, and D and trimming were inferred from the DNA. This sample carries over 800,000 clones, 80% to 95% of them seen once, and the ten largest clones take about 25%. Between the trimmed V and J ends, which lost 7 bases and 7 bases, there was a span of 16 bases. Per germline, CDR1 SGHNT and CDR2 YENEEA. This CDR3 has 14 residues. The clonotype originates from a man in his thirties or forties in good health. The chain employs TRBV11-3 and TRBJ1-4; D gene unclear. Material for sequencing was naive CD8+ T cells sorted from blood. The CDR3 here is CASILVGECEKLFF. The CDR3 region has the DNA TGTGCCAGCATTTTAGTGGGAGAATGTGAAAAACTGTTTTTT.